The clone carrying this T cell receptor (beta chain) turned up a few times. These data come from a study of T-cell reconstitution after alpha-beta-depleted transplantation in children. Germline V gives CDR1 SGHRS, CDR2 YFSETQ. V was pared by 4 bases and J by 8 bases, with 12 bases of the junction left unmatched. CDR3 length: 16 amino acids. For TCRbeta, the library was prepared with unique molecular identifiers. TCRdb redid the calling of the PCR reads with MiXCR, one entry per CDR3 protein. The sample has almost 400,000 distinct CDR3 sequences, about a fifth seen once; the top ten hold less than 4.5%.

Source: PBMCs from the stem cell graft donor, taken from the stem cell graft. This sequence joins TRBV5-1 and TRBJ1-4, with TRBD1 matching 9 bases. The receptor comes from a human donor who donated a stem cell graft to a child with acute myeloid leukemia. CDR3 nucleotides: TGCGCCAGCAGCAGTCTACAGGGGGCGGGAGGAGAAAAACTGTTTTTT. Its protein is CASSSLQGAGGEKLFF.